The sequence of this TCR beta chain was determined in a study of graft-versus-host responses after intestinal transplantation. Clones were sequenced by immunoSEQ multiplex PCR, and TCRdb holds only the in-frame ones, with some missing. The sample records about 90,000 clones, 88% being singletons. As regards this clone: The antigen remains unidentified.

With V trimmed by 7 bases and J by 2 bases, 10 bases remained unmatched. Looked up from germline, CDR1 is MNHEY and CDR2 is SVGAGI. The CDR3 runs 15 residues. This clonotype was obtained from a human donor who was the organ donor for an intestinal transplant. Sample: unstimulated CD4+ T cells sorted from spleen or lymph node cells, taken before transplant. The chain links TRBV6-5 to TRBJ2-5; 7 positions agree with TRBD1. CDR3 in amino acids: CASKEGGAGQETQYF. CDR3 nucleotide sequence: TGTGCCAGCAAGGAAGGGGGCGCTGGACAAGAGACCCAGTACTTC.